Only one count was recorded for the clone carrying this T cell receptor (beta chain). CDR3 length equals 17 residues. CDR1 SGHNT and CDR2 YYREEE come from the germline V gene (reference sequence). V lost 3 bases, J lost 8 bases, and 14 bases stayed unmatched. The data were produced by immunoSEQ multiplex PCR, yet TCRdb's version contains in-frame clones alone and is incomplete. The table has tens of thousands of clones, around 84% seen once; the top ten hold about 20%. This record comes from a study of blood T cell repertoires in COVID-19. This clonotype originated in a woman in her forties or fifties with acute or convalescent COVID-19. Sequencing input: peripheral blood. The chain couples TRBV5-4 to TRBJ2-1, with 10 nucleotides matching TRBD2. The DNA of the CDR3 is TGTGCCAGCAGCTCGGGGGTTACTAGCGGGAATTCCCATGAGCAGTTCTTC. Its protein is CASSSGVTSGNSHEQFF.